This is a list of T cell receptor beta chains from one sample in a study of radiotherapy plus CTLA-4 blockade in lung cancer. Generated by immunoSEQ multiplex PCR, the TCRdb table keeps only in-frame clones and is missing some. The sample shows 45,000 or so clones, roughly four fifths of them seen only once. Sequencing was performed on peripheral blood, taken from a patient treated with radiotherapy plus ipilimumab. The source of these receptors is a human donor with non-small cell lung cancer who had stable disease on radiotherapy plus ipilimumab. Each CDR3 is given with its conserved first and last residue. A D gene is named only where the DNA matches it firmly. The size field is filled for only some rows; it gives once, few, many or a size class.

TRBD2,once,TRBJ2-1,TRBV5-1,TGCGCCAGCAGCTTGGGGCTAGCGGGGGACAATGAGCAGTTCTTC,CASSLGLAGDNEQFF
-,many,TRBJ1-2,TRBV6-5,TGTGCCAGCAGACCGGACAGTCTGCGGGGCTACACCTTC,CASRPDSLRGYTF
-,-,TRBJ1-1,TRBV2,TGTGCCAGCAGTGAGCACACTGAAGCTTTCTTT,CASSEHTEAFF
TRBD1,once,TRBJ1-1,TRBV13,TGTGCCAGCAGCCGCAGACAGGGGGTGTCCACTGAAGCTTTCTTT,CASSRRQGVSTEAFF
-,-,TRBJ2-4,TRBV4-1,TGCGCCAGCAGCCGGCCGACAGGCCCAGCCAAAAACATTCAGTACTTC,CASSRPTGPAKNIQYF
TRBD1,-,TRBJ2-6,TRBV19,TGTGCCAGTCGGGACAGGGCTGGGGCCAACGTCCTGACTTTC,CASRDRAGANVLTF
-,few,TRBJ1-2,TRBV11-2,TGTGCCAGCAGCTTAAGTTGGCGCCTCTATGGCTACACCTTC,CASSLSWRLYGYTF
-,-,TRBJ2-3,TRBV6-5,TGTGCCAGCAACCCGGGGTTGGTGGGAGATACGCAGTATTTT,CASNPGLVGDTQYF
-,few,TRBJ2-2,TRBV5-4,TGTGCCAGCAGCCCCCCGGGTACTGACGGGGAGCTGTTTTTT,CASSPPGTDGELFF
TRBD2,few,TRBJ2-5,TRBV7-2,TGTGCCAGCAGCTTAGCGTCCGCGGCGGGGGCCCAGTACTTC,CASSLASAAGAQYF
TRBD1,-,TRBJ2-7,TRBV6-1,TGTGCCAGCATTTCGGGACAGGGTTACGAGCAGTACTTC,CASISGQGYEQYF
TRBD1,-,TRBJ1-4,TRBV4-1,TGCGCCAGCAGCCAAGAACGCTCGACAGGGCGAGGTGAAAAACTGTTTTTT,CASSQERSTGRGEKLFF
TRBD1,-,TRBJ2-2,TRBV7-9,TGTGCCAGCAGCCCGGGACAGGGGAACACCGGGGAGCTGTTTTTT,CASSPGQGNTGELFF
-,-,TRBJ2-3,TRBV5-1,TGCGCCAGCAGTTATGACACAGATACGCAGTATTTT,CASSYDTDTQYF
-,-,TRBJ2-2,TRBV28,TGTGCCAGTCTGGATTATCGGGGCCGGAACACCGGGGAGCTGTTTTTT,CASLDYRGRNTGELFF
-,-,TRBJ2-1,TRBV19,TGTGCCAGTACCCTTACAGGTTCCTACAATGAGCAGTTCTTC,CASTLTGSYNEQFF
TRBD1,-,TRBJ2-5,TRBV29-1,TGCAGCGTTGAACGGGGACAGGGGCAGACCCAGTACTTC,CSVERGQGQTQYF
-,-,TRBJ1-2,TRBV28,TGTGCCAGCAGTTTCGACCGGCCCCATGGCTACACCTTC,CASSFDRPHGYTF
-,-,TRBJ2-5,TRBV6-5,TGTGCCAGCAGTTTGGCGGTTCCCTTCAGGGAGACCCAGTACTTC,CASSLAVPFRETQYF
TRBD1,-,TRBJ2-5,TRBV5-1,TGCGCCAGCAGCATACAGGGGGCTCAAGAGACCCAGTACTTC,CASSIQGAQETQYF
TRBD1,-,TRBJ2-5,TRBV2,TGTGCCAGCAGTTACAGGGGTTCGGAGACCCAGTACTTC,CASSYRGSETQYF
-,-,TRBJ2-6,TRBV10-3,TGTGCCATCAGTGAGGTCCTCCGGGGAACTGGGGCCAACGTCCTGACTTTC,CAISEVLRGTGANVLTF
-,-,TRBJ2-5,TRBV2,TGTGCCCGCAGTGGGTGGGGGGGCCGGCAAGAGACCCAGTACTTC,CARSGWGGRQETQYF
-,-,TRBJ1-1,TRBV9,TGTGCCAGCAGCTTCTGGGAGAACACTGAAGCTTTCTTT,CASSFWENTEAFF
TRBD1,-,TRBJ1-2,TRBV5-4,TGTGCCAGCATCCCGGACAGGGGAGATTATGGCTACACCTTC,CASIPDRGDYGYTF
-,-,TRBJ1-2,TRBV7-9,TGTGCCAGCAGCTTAGAAGGCCAGGGGTATGGCTACACCTTC,CASSLEGQGYGYTF
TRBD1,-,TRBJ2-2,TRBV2,TGTGCCAGCAGTGGGATTACAGGGGGTGCCGGGGAGCTGTTTTTT,CASSGITGGAGELFF
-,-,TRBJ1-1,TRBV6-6,TGTGCCAGCAGTTCGAACTGGGGATCGGAAGCTTTCTTT,CASSSNWGSEAFF
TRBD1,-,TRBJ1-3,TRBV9,TGTGCCAGCAGCGTAGCTGGACAGGTTGGAAACACCATATATTTT,CASSVAGQVGNTIYF
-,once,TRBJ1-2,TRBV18,TGTGCCAGCTCACCTACGGGCCTCTTTGGCTACACCTTC,CASSPTGLFGYTF
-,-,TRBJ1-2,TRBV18,TGTGCCAGCTCACCAGACCAGGTGTCCAACTATGGCTACACCTTC,CASSPDQVSNYGYTF
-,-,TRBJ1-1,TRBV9,TGTGCCAGCAGCGCAGGGGTATTTGGCACTGAAGCTTTCTTT,CASSAGVFGTEAFF
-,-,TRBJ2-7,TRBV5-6,TGTGCCAGCAGCTTAAGCCAGGCAAGGGGGGAGCAGTACTTC,CASSLSQARGEQYF
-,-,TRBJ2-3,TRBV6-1,TGTGCCAGCGTTAAAGGAGATACGCAGTATTTT,CASVKGDTQYF
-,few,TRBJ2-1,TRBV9,TGTGCCAGCAGCGTAGAAATGGGTAGGCTGGGGGTTAAGCAGTTCTTC,CASSVEMGRLGVKQFF
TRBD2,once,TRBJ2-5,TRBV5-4,TGTGCCAGCAGCCCTGGGACTAGCGGGGGGTCCTGGGAGACTCAGTACTTC,CASSPGTSGGSWETQYF
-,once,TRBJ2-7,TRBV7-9,TGTGCCAGCAGCTTGCGCGAACTCGGGGCCTACGAGCAGTACTTC,CASSLRELGAYEQYF
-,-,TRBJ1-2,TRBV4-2,TGTGCCAGCAGCCAAGAGCTCCGGGATCAAGTCTATGGCTACACCTTC,CASSQELRDQVYGYTF
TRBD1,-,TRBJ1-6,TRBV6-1,TGTGCCAGCAGCCCGGACAGGGTGTATTCACCCCTCCACTTT,CASSPDRVYSPLHF
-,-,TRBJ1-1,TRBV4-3,TGCGCCAGCAGCCAAGAGGTATGGACTGAAGCTTTCTTT,CASSQEVWTEAFF
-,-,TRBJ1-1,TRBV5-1,TGCGCCAGCAGCGAATCCCGGCCCCCGGGCACTGAAGCTTTCTTT,CASSESRPPGTEAFF
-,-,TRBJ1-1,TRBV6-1,TGTGCCAGCAGTGACTGGCAGGGCAGCACTGAAGCTTTCTTT,CASSDWQGSTEAFF
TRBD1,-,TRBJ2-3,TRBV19,TGTGCCAGTACTCTTGTAGGGGGCGCCGGCACAGATACGCAGTATTTT,CASTLVGGAGTDTQYF
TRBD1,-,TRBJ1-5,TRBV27,TGTGCCAGCAGGTCGACAGGGGGTAGCAATCAGCCCCAGCATTTT,CASRSTGGSNQPQHF
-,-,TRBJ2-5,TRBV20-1,TGCAGTGAGAACTTTCAAGAGACCCAGTACTTC,CSENFQETQYF
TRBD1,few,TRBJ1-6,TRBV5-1,TGCGCCAGCAGCCGTGGGGGACAGGGTAATTCACCCCTCCACTTT,CASSRGGQGNSPLHF